Below are 19 T cell receptor beta chains sequenced from a single sample in a study of blood T cell repertoires in COVID-19. Profiling relied on immunoSEQ multiplex PCR, and the TCRdb table lists in-frame clones only, not all of them. The sample lists 95,000 to 150,000 clones, about 84% occurring once. Sequenced material: peripheral blood. The source is a human donor in a cohort sampled during active COVID-19.

This clone has a single count. This chain links TRBV5-4 with TRBJ2-7, with a tentative D call TRBD2 (6 bases). Trimming took 1 base from V and 5 from J, leaving 10 bases between them. The CDR3 length is 13 residues. The germline CDR1 and CDR2 sequences are SGHNT and YYREEE (reference sequence). The CDR3: CASSLSGSDEQYF. The CDR3 DNA reads as TGTGCCAGCAGCTTGAGCGGGTCGGACGAGCAGTACTTC. The full variable domain, completed using reference TRBV5-4 and TRBJ2-7, is ETGVTQSPTHLIKTRGQQVTLRCSSQSGHNTVSWYQQALGQGPQFIFQYYREEENGRGNFPPRFSGLQFPNYSSELNVNALELDDSALYLCASSLSGSDEQYFGPGTRLTVT.

The rearrangement uses TRBV5-5 and TRBJ1-1; 9 nucleotides match TRBD1. The CDR3 spans 15 residues. The V and J ends lost 4 bases and 2 bases, in that order; junction bases with no gene match: 6. CDR1 SGHKS and CDR2 YYEKEE come from the germline V gene (reference sequence). CDR3 coding DNA: TGTGCCAGCAGCCTTGAACAGGGGGCAAACACTGAAGCTTTCTTT. Amino acids: CASSLEQGANTEAFF.

This chain links TRBV30 with TRBJ2-1; 14 bases are shared with TRBD2. With 4 bases clipped from V and 13 bases from J, the junction kept 6 bases outside the gene matches. Germline V CDR1 and CDR2: GTSNPN, SVGIG (reference sequence). The CDR3 covers 13 residues. CDR3 region: CAWTATSGRAQFF. The CDR3, as DNA: TGTGCCTGGACTGCGACTAGCGGGAGGGCCCAGTTCTTC. The full variable domain, rest sourced from reference TRBV30 and TRBJ2-1, is SQTIHQWPATLVQPVGSPLSLECTVEGTSNPNLYWYRQAAGRGLQLLFYSVGIGQISSEVPQNLSASRPQDRQFILSSKKLLLSDSGFYLCAWTATSGRAQFFGPGTRLTVL.

The chain couples TRBV14 to TRBJ2-1, with 9 bases identical to TRBD2. Losses at the gene ends were 0 bases for V and 3 bases for J; bases not matched to a gene: 12. The CDR3 spans 19 residues. CDR1 is SGHDN and CDR2 is FVKESK in the germline V gene. The CDR3 DNA reads TGTGCCAGCAGCCAAGAGAATAGGGCCCTAGCGGGGTACTACAATGAGCAGTTCTTC. Translation: CASSQENRALAGYYNEQFF. The full variable domain, in which reference TRBV14 and TRBJ2-1 provide the parts outside the CDR3, is EAGVTQFPSHSVIEKGQTVTLRCDPISGHDNLYWYRRVMGKEIKFLLHFVKESKQDESGMPNNRFLAERTGGTYSTLKVQPAELEDSGVYFCASSQENRALAGYYNEQFFGPGTRLTVL.

The chain recombines TRBV6-2 or TRBV6-3 with TRBJ2-1; 10 bases are shared with TRBD2. Trimming cost V 6 bases and J 12 bases; bases outside gene matches: 17. Germline lookup yields CDR1 MNHEY and CDR2 SVGEGT. CDR3 length: 16 amino acids. The CDR3 DNA reads as TGTGCCAGCAGCCCCGCCTACCCCCTAGCGGGAGTGCGGCAGTTCTTC. Residues: CASSPAYPLAGVRQFF.

V and J are TRBV5-4 and TRBJ2-6; D gene unclear. Germline CDR1 is SGHNT and CDR2 is YYREEE (reference sequence). V shed 0 bases and J shed 1 base, with 11 bases lying between them. The CDR3 spans 17 residues. CDR3 DNA: TGTGCCAGCAGCTTGGCCTCCCCAACTTCTGGGGCCAACGTCCTGACTTTC. Translating it yields CASSLASPTSGANVLTF.

The chain employs TRBV7-2 and TRBJ2-3; TRBD2 agrees at 7 bases. V was pared by 6 bases and J by 9 bases, with 12 bases of the junction left unmatched. The CDR3 loop spans 14 amino acids. From germline, CDR1 is SGHTA and CDR2 FQGNSA. This CDR3 reads CASSTFRGRDTQYF. CDR3 DNA: TGTGCCAGCAGTACCTTCCGCGGGAGAGACACGCAGTATTTT.

The genes are TRBV30 and TRBJ1-2; D is unresolved. Per germline, CDR1 GTSNPN and CDR2 SVGIG (reference sequence). CDR3 size: 11 residues. Trimming cost V 0 bases and J 7 bases, with 6 bases left between them. This CDR3 is CAWSVLRGYTF. CDR3 coding DNA: TGTGCCTGGAGTGTACTCCGTGGCTACACCTTC.

The genes are TRBV30 and TRBJ2-7, with D tentatively TRBD2 (6 bases). Trimming pared 2 bases from V and 1 base from J, leaving 9 bases between. The V gene's germline CDR1 is GTSNPN and CDR2 SVGIG (reference sequence). CDR3 size: 13 residues. CDR3 residues: CAWSRGFSYEQYF. For the CDR3, the DNA is TGTGCCTGGAGTCGGGGGTTTTCCTACGAGCAGTACTTC.

This clone was picked up one time. The chain is built from TRBV20-1 and TRBJ2-7, with TRBD2 matching over 8 bases. J was trimmed by 7 bases and V by 5 bases; bases with no gene match: 4. The CDR3 is made up of 11 amino acids. Germline CDR1 is DFQATT and CDR2 is SNEGSKA (reference sequence). Here the CDR3 DNA reads TGCAGTGCTGACCGGGGGGGGGAGCAGTACTTC. It translates to CSADRGGEQYF.

The V call is TRBV28, the J call TRBJ2-7; 9 bases are a match to TRBD2. CDR3 length: 17 amino acids. Looked up from germline, CDR1 is MDHEN and CDR2 is SYDVKM. The V and J ends lost 6 bases and 6 bases, in that order; junction bases with no gene match: 18. The CDR3 protein is CASSPGSVAGVLSEQYF. The CDR3 DNA is TGTGCCAGCAGCCCGGGGAGTGTAGCGGGAGTTTTGTCCGAGCAGTACTTC.

The chain combines TRBV12-3 or TRBV12-4 with TRBJ1-1, with a weak D call TRBD1 (5 bases). The V end was cut by 5 bases, the J end by 9 bases, with 10 bases between. CDR3 length equals 11 residues. The CDR3, as DNA: TGTGCCAGCAGTCCGGGACTACAAGCTTTCTTT. This codes for CASSPGLQAFF.

The gene calls are TRBV28 and TRBJ1-2; D is unresolved. The V end lost 4 bases, the J end lost 4 bases, and 13 bases lay between the germline ends. This CDR3 comprises 14 residues. Germline CDR1 MDHEN, CDR2 SYDVKM. The CDR3 DNA sequence: TGTGCCAGCAGTTCCCTAGCAGGTATCTATGGCTACACCTTC. It specifies CASSSLAGIYGYTF.

V is TRBV5-1 and J is TRBJ1-1, with a tentative D call TRBD1 (5 bases). V was pared by 0 bases and J by 0 bases, with 9 bases between. The CDR3 loop spans 15 amino acids. Germline values: CDR1 SGHRS, CDR2 YFSETQ. DNA of the CDR3: TGCGCCAGCAGCTTGGTTCAGGGAATGAACACTGAAGCTTTCTTT. The encoded protein is CASSLVQGMNTEAFF.

The chain links TRBV11-2 to TRBJ2-2; 7 nucleotides align to TRBD2. Trimming removed 2 bases from V and 4 bases from J; junction bases left unmatched: 7. The CDR3 spans 16 residues. Germline CDR1 reads SGHAT; CDR2 reads FQNNGV. CDR3 nucleotides: TGTGCCAGCAGCTTACCTCAAGGGAGGGGCACCGGGGAGCTGTTTTTT. It codes for CASSLPQGRGTGELFF. Based on the CDR3 plus reference TRBV11-2 and TRBJ2-2, the full variable domain is EAGVAQSPRYKIIEKRQSVAFWCNPISGHATLYWYQQILGQGPKLLIQFQNNGVVDDSQLPKDRFSAERLKGVDSTLKIQPAKLEDSAVYLCASSLPQGRGTGELFFGEGSRLTVL.

This clone appeared a single time. The chain is built from TRBV11-2 and TRBJ2-1; 8 bases agree with TRBD2. This CDR3 has 14 amino acids. The germline CDR1 and CDR2 sequences are SGHAT and FQNNGV. After removal of 2 bases from V and 5 bases from J, the junction contained 2 bases not matched to a gene. Here the CDR3 reads CASSLLAGHNEQFF. CDR3 coding DNA: TGTGCCAGCAGCTTACTAGCGGGCCACAATGAGCAGTTCTTC.

J is TRBJ2-6 and V is TRBV2, with 7 bases aligning to TRBD2. This CDR3 contains 15 residues. The germline V gene has CDR1 SNHLY and CDR2 FYNNEI. The trim removed 3 bases at V and 4 bases at J, leaving 3 bases unmatched. CDR3 sequence: CASSEGRAGANVLTF. The CDR3 coding sequence is TGTGCCAGCAGTGAGGGGAGGGCCGGGGCCAACGTCCTGACTTTC.

The rearrangement uses TRBV19 and TRBJ2-3, with 14 nucleotides matching TRBD2. Germline assignment: CDR1 LNHDA and CDR2 SQIVND (reference sequence). The CDR3 runs to 20 residues. Trimming at V came to 2 bases and at J to 0 bases, leaving 10 bases not matched to a gene. The CDR3 is CASSIMRPGLAGGSTDTQYF. In nucleotides, the CDR3 is TGTGCCAGTAGTATAATGCGCCCCGGACTAGCGGGAGGTAGCACAGATACGCAGTATTTT.

As for this clone: Other DNA sequences from this sample encode an identical CDR3 as well. The chain combines TRBV2 with TRBJ1-5, with D perhaps matching TRBD1 (6 bases). The CDR3 is 13 amino acids. V dropped 4 bases and J dropped 3 bases, with 7 bases sitting between them. The V gene's germline CDR1 is SNHLY and CDR2 FYNNEI. This CDR3 is CASSGQANQPQHF. The DNA for the CDR3 is TGTGCCAGCAGTGGACAGGCCAATCAGCCCCAGCATTTT.